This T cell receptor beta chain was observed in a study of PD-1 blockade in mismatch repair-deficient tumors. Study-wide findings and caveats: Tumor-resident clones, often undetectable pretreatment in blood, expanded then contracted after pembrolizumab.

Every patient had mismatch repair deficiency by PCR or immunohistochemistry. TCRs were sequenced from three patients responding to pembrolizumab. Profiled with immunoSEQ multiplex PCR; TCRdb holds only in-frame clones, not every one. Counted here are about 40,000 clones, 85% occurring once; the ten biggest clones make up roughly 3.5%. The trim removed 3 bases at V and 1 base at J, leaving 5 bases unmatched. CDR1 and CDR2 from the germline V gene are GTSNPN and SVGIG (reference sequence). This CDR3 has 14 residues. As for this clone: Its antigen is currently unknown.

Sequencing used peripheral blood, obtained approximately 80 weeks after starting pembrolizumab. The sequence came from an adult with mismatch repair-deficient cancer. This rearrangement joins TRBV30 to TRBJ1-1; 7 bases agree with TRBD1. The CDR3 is CAWSPGTENTEAFF. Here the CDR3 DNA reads TGTGCCTGGAGCCCCGGGACAGAGAACACTGAAGCTTTCTTT. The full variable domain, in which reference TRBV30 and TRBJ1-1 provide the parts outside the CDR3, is SQTIHQWPATLVQPVGSPLSLECTVEGTSNPNLYWYRQAAGRGLQLLFYSVGIGQISSEVPQNLSASRPQDRQFILSSKKLLLSDSGFYLCAWSPGTENTEAFFGQGTRLTVV.